Presented here are 7 T cell receptor beta chains from one specimen sequenced in a study of blood T cell repertoires in COVID-19 (dated by TCRdb to 2018 to 2020). Preparation of the library involved the immunoSEQ multiplex PCR assay. The table comes from immuneACCESS by way of TCRdb, which keeps in-frame sequences with V and J called. Part of the clones is missing from these tables; in studies checked, under half for an unresolved V gene and the rest for unknown reasons. This sample is represented by fewer than 90,000 clones; around 80% of them were singletons. The ten biggest clones cover roughly 50% of the sample. Material: peripheral blood. The receptors shown here come from a human donor in a cohort sampled during active COVID-19.

This clone turned up a few times. The genes are TRBV6-5 and TRBJ1-5, with D unresolved. V was clipped by 6 bases and J by 3 bases, with 9 bases between them. The germline CDR1 and CDR2 sequences are MNHEY and SVGAGI. This CDR3 spans 13 amino acids. The CDR3 DNA reads as TGTGCCAGCAGGTCCGGGATCAATCAGCCCCAGCATTTT. Translating it yields CASRSGINQPQHF.

The V gene is TRBV28, the J gene TRBJ2-2; D is uncertain. V gave up 2 bases and J gave up 4 bases, with 14 bases separating them. CDR1 and CDR2 from the germline V gene are MDHEN and SYDVKM. The CDR3 is 16 residues long. Here the CDR3 DNA reads TGTGCCAGCAGTTTAATTTTACAGCTCGGCACCGGGGAGCTGTTTTTT. Its translation: CASSLILQLGTGELFF.

This sequence joins TRBV5-6 and TRBJ1-5; D is ambiguous. The CDR3 contains 15 residues. V lost 3 bases and J 0 bases, leaving 10 bases between the germline ends. The germline CDR1 and CDR2 sequences are SGHDT and YYEEEE. The CDR3 DNA sequence: TGTGCCAGCAGCTCCCAACCCTATAGCAATCAGCCCCAGCATTTT. Protein: CASSSQPYSNQPQHF.

The chain carries TRBV3-1 (or the pseudogene TRBV3-2) and TRBJ1-1; 7 bases map to TRBD1. The CDR3 runs 13 residues. V trimming: 6 bases; J trimming: 4 bases; junction bases outside the gene matches: 5. The germline V gene encodes CDR1 LGHDT and CDR2 YNNKEL (reference sequence). This chain's CDR3 is CASSLTGITEAFF. The CDR3 coding sequence is TGTGCCAGCAGTCTGACAGGGATCACTGAAGCTTTCTTT.

This clone was counted a few times. CDR3 residues: CASSSPGLARNEQFF. In DNA, the CDR3 is TGTGCCAGCAGTTCCCCGGGACTAGCTAGGAATGAGCAGTTCTTC. The rearrangement uses TRBV28 and TRBJ2-1; TRBD2 matches at 9 bases. This CDR3 contains 15 residues. Germline lookup yields CDR1 MDHEN and CDR2 SYDVKM. After removal of 4 bases from V and 7 bases from J, the junction contained 8 bases not matched to a gene.

The chain has TRBV11-3 and TRBJ2-6; 7 nucleotides align to TRBD1. This CDR3 has 20 residues. Germline values: CDR1 SGHNT, CDR2 YENEEA. V trimming: 4 bases; J trimming: 2 bases; junction bases outside the gene matches: 17. CDR3 amino acids: CASSSSSVKRTGAGANVLTF. CDR3 in DNA: TGTGCCAGCAGCTCATCGTCAGTTAAAAGGACAGGCGCTGGGGCCAACGTCCTGACTTTC.

CDR3 nucleotides: TGTGCCAGCAGCAAAGGACTAGCGGGACCCTACAATGAGCAGTTCTTC. It yields the protein CASSKGLAGPYNEQFF. This chain uses TRBV5-8 with TRBJ2-1; 12 bases line up with TRBD2. Germline CDR1 and CDR2: SGHTS and YDEGEE. CDR3 size: 16 residues. J was trimmed by 2 bases and V by 4 bases; bases with no gene match: 4.